This T cell receptor beta chain appears in the sequencing data of a study of CD8 T cells in ankylosing spondylitis. The CDR3 length is 15 residues. The ends were cut back, 1 base at V and 6 bases at J, with 10 bases in the middle. In germline, CDR1 is LGHDT, CDR2 YNNKEL (reference sequence). This clonotype has a handful of counts. Its antigen is not known. General observations from the study: Prior literature has documented some motif variants in synovial fluid and blood from reactive arthritis.

TCRdb analysed the 5' RACE reads with MiXCR anew, one entry per CDR3 protein. The table lists a few hundred thousand distinct CDR3 sequences, 9.5% to 13% of them singletons, with around 8.4% in the top ten. The receptor was derived from a female donor with ankylosing spondylitis or in good health (not recorded which). This chain connects TRBV3-1 to TRBJ1-6; the D gene is possibly TRBD1 (5 bases). The sample taken for sequencing was blood, either unsorted or a sorted T cell fraction (not recorded which). The CDR3 region has the DNA TGTGCCAGCAGCCAAGCAGGGTATCGTAATTCACCCCTCCACTTT. Translated: CASSQAGYRNSPLHF.